Listed here are 15 T cell receptor beta chains from one sample, sequenced in a study of circulating and synovial CD4+ cells in juvenile arthritis. Some clones are missing from TCRdb's copy, which holds only in-frame ones; the method was immunoSEQ multiplex PCR. The data show under 40,000 clones, roughly 93% seen once. The sample taken for sequencing was CD4+ T cells from blood. Receptors were obtained from a human donor with juvenile idiopathic arthritis.

The DNA for the CDR3 is TGTGCCAGTACCGCCCAACTAGCGGATTACCGTTCTACGCAGTATTTT. It specifies CASTAQLADYRSTQYF. The chain has TRBV19 and TRBJ2-3, with 8 bases matching TRBD2. CDR3 length: 16 residues. Germline values: CDR1 LNHDA, CDR2 SQIVND (reference sequence). V was pared by 7 bases and J by 8 bases, with 17 bases of the junction left unmatched.

The chain links TRBV11-1 to TRBJ2-5; the D gene is possibly TRBD2 (5 bases). The CDR3 runs to 13 residues. The ends were cut back, 8 bases at V and 1 base at J, with 11 bases in the middle. CDR1 SGHAT and CDR2 FQDESV come from the germline V gene (reference sequence). CDR3 DNA: TGTGCCAGCCGGAGGAGGTTCCAAGAGACCCAGTACTTC. Amino acids: CASRRRFQETQYF.

The chain employs TRBV28 and TRBJ1-4; the D is unclear. Germline lookup yields CDR1 MDHEN and CDR2 SYDVKM. The CDR3 covers 17 residues. The V and J ends lost 2 bases and 8 bases respectively, with 21 bases between them. The CDR3 region has the DNA TGTGCCAGCAGTTTAAGGCCGAGTCGGGGTGTGAAAGAAAAACTGTTTTTT. Translation gives CASSLRPSRGVKEKLFF.

The rearrangement uses TRBV28 and TRBJ2-2; TRBD2 matches 9 bases. Per germline, CDR1 MDHEN and CDR2 SYDVKM. The CDR3 covers 18 residues. Trimming cost V 3 bases and J 0 bases; bases outside gene matches: 8. The CDR3 bases are TGTGCCAGCAGTTTTATTCTAGCGGGGCACTCGAACACCGGGGAGCTGTTTTTT. It specifies CASSFILAGHSNTGELFF.

This chain joins TRBV6-5 and TRBJ2-7; TRBD2 agrees at 10 bases. The germline V gene has CDR1 MNHEY and CDR2 SVGAGI. V shed 0 bases, J shed 4 bases, and the junction held 3 bases outside the gene matches. The CDR3 covers 15 residues. The CDR3 coding sequence is TGTGCCAGCAGTTACTCAGATAGCGGGAGGTACGAGCAGTACTTC. This codes for CASSYSDSGRYEQYF.

The rearrangement uses TRBV6-1 and TRBJ2-1; 8 bases are shared with TRBD2. The V gene's germline CDR1 is MNHNS and CDR2 SASEGT. The CDR3 has 15 amino acids. V was pared by 6 bases and J by 3 bases, with 7 bases of the junction left unmatched. The CDR3 is CASRGLVSLYNEQFF. The CDR3, as DNA: TGTGCCAGCAGGGGACTAGTTTCACTCTACAATGAGCAGTTCTTC.

The V and J genes are TRBV9 and TRBJ2-3; the D is unclear. Per germline, CDR1 SGDLS and CDR2 YYNGEE. V gave up 0 bases and J gave up 1 base, with 12 bases separating them. The CDR3 consists of 16 residues. The CDR3 DNA is TGTGCCAGCAGCGTAGGGGCACAGCATGGCACAGATACGCAGTATTTT. This codes for CASSVGAQHGTDTQYF.

The chain carries TRBV14 and TRBJ1-2; 9 bases agree with TRBD1. Looked up from germline, CDR1 is SGHDN and CDR2 is FVKESK. V was pared by 6 bases and J by 8 bases, with 7 bases of the junction left unmatched. The CDR3 has 13 amino acids. In DNA form, the CDR3 reads TGTGCCAGCAGTCGGGACAGGGCGGGGGGCTACACCTTC. Translation gives CASSRDRAGGYTF.

This rearrangement joins TRBV9 to TRBJ2-7; a possible D gene is TRBD2 (6 bases). V shed 4 bases and J shed 4 bases, with 18 bases lying between them. Germline V gives CDR1 SGDLS, CDR2 YYNGEE. The CDR3 has 15 amino acids. In DNA form, the CDR3 reads TGTGCCAGCAGCCTAACCTGGGGGGAAGCTTACGAGCAGTACTTC. Its protein product is CASSLTWGEAYEQYF.

A remark on this clone: The same CDR3 is also encoded by other DNA sequences in this sample. The rearrangement joins TRBV28 to TRBJ2-7; D is perhaps TRBD2 (6 bases). This CDR3 spans 13 amino acids. The germline V gene has CDR1 MDHEN and CDR2 SYDVKM. V was shortened by 6 bases and J by 1 base, with 10 bases between the two germline ends. The CDR3 DNA follows: TGTGCCAGCAGGGCGGGAAGTTCCTACGAGCAGTACTTC. This encodes CASRAGSSYEQYF.

This clone was recorded only once. The chain joins TRBV5-4 to TRBJ2-1; D may be TRBD2 (5 bases). The CDR3 is made up of 14 amino acids. Trimming pared 1 base from V and 13 bases from J, leaving 18 bases between. Germline V gene sequence: CDR1 SGHNT, CDR2 YYREEE (reference sequence). CDR3 sequence reads: CASSLPGVDWPQFF. CDR3 DNA: TGTGCCAGCAGCTTGCCCGGGGTAGATTGGCCTCAGTTCTTC.

CDR3 amino acids: CASSFTGFYTF. CDR3 DNA: TGTGCCAGCAGCTTTACAGGATTCTACACCTTC. The rearrangement joins TRBV7-9 to TRBJ1-2, with D perhaps TRBD1 (5 bases). Trimming took off 3 bases at V and 10 bases at J, with 9 bases between the two ends. The CDR3 runs to 11 residues. Germline V lookup: CDR1 SEHNR, CDR2 FQNEAQ (reference sequence).

The sample holds one count of this clone. The V and J genes are TRBV5-4 and TRBJ2-7, with 12 bases fitting TRBD2. The CDR3 is 17 amino acids. CDR1 and CDR2 (germline): SGHNT, YYREEE (reference sequence). J was trimmed by 5 bases and V by 0 bases; bases with no gene match: 9. This CDR3 reads CASSLASGLAGSHEQYF. Here the CDR3 DNA reads TGTGCCAGCAGCTTGGCATCCGGACTAGCGGGATCCCACGAGCAGTACTTC.

The count of this clone is one. The chain joins TRBV7-2 to TRBJ2-7; TRBD2 is a possible D gene (6 bases). CDR3 size: 14 residues. Germline CDR1 and CDR2: SGHTA and FQGNSA. The ends were cut back, 1 base at V and 4 bases at J, with 11 bases in the middle. CDR3 nucleotide sequence: TGTGCCAGCAGCTTAGAGGCGGGAACATACGAGCAGTACTTC. Protein product: CASSLEAGTYEQYF.

The chain recombines TRBV19 with TRBJ2-7; D not certain. The V gene lost 6 bases and the J gene lost 1 base, with 13 bases spanning the gap. Germline CDR1 reads LNHDA; CDR2 reads SQIVND (reference sequence). The CDR3 sequence is 14 residues long. The CDR3 nucleotides are TGTGCCAGTAGCCGACAAGGCCTATCCTACGAGCAGTACTTC. This sequence encodes CASSRQGLSYEQYF.